Each of the 2 T cell receptor beta chains below was sequenced from the same sample in a study of blood T cell repertoires in COVID-19. This table comes from immunoSEQ multiplex PCR, and its TCRdb copy is limited to in-frame clones, with some not included. The table includes 120,000 to 150,000 clones, approximately 80% detected once. Sequences were obtained from PBMCs or T cells enriched from blood (not recorded which). These receptors were obtained from a man in his forties or fifties in a cohort exposed to, infected with or recovered from COVID-19 (not recorded which).

The chain couples TRBV4-2 to TRBJ2-1; 9 bases match TRBD1. Germline V lookup: CDR1 LGHNA, CDR2 YNFKEQ. V shed 5 bases, J shed 6 bases, and the junction held 11 bases outside the gene matches. CDR3 length equals 16 residues. CDR3 in amino acids: CASSTGTGHFSNEQFF. The DNA of the CDR3 is TGTGCCAGCAGCACAGGGACAGGGCATTTCAGCAATGAGCAGTTCTTC.

The CDR3 is CSVPDRAGTQYF. In DNA, the CDR3 is TGCAGCGTTCCCGACAGGGCTGGGACCCAGTACTTC. This sequence joins TRBV29-1 and TRBJ2-5, with 7 bases that match TRBD1. Germline lookup yields CDR1 SQVTM and CDR2 ANQGSEA. The V gene end was trimmed by 5 bases and the J gene end by 7 bases; junction bases not matched to a gene: 7. This CDR3 contains 12 residues.